The 30 T cell receptor beta chains below were found in one sample sequenced in a study of T cells in Graves' hyperthyroidism and ophthalmopathy. The TCR beta CDR3 regions underwent amplification using RNA transcripts as the source. The primer set for the first-round RT-PCR of the TCR CDR3 was HTBI. MiXCR, applied by TCRdb to the multiplex PCR reads, yields one record per CDR3 protein. The sample contains fewer than 650,000 distinct CDR3 sequences, 40% to 55% of which appear only once. The sample consisted of peripheral blood or thyroid tissue (not recorded which). The receptors were gathered from an adult woman with Graves' disease, either hyperthyroidism or ophthalmopathy (not recorded which).

Regarding this clonotype: The missing conserved phenylalanine or tryptophan at the end of this CDR3 makes a read error likely. It is unclear where the CDR3 begins or ends on the DNA, so no DNA is shown, and the CDR3 is as TCRdb lists it. The chain joins TRBV7-3 to TRBJ1-3. The CDR3 extends over 10 residues, inclusive of both ends. The germline gives CDR1 SGHTA, CDR2 FQGTGA. The CDR3 spells CASSLSGRNT.

The V call is TRBV4-1, the J call TRBJ1-1, with D possibly being TRBD1 (6 bases). The CDR3 consists of 15 residues. Per germline, CDR1 MGHRA and CDR2 YSYEKL. Deletions cut 3 bases from V and 2 bases from J, with 13 bases between. Here the CDR3 DNA reads TGCGCCAGCAGCCACCCGGGGACACTCAACACTGAAGCTTTCTTT. Amino acids: CASSHPGTLNTEAFF.

The chain recombines TRBV6-1 with TRBJ2-6, with D perhaps matching TRBD1 (7 bases). The CDR3 has 18 residues. The ends were cut back, 7 bases at V and 0 bases at J, with 19 bases in the middle. Germline values: CDR1 MNHNS, CDR2 SASEGT. The CDR3: CASNPGGTEFSGANVLTF. As DNA, the CDR3 is TGTGCCAGCAACCCTGGCGGGACAGAGTTCTCTGGGGCCAACGTCCTGACTTTC.

This clonotype was seen at least ten times. This chain links TRBV10-3 with TRBJ2-7, with D tentatively TRBD2 (6 bases). Between the trimmed V and J ends, which lost 3 bases and 7 bases, there was a span of 13 bases. Looked up from germline, CDR1 is ENHRY and CDR2 is SYGVKD. CDR3 length equals 13 residues. This CDR3 is CAISDGSLGEQYF. In DNA form, the CDR3 reads TGTGCCATCAGTGACGGGAGCTTGGGTGAGCAGTACTTC.

The rearrangement joins TRBV9 to TRBJ1-1; D gene uncertain. In germline, CDR1 is SGDLS, CDR2 YYNGEE. Trimming pared 5 bases from V and 5 bases from J, leaving 13 bases between. CDR3 size: 13 residues. The CDR3 DNA follows: TGTGCCAGCAGGCCTCTACGCGGGACTGAAGCTTTCTTT. Encoded protein: CASRPLRGTEAFF.

There are a few counts of this clonotype. This chain uses TRBV7-3 with TRBJ1-1; the D is unclear. Trimming took off 5 bases at V and 8 bases at J, with 15 bases between the two ends. The CDR3 contains 13 residues. The germline V gene has CDR1 SGHTA and CDR2 FQGTGA. The CDR3 coding sequence is TGTGCCAGCAGCCCGACTAGCGGGAGGGAAGCTTTCTTT. Its translation is CASSPTSGREAFF.

In regard to this clonotype: A much larger clonotype is one base distant, so this may be a read error. V and J are TRBV7-9 and TRBJ1-3, with TRBD1 matching over 7 bases. The CDR3 consists of 15 residues. In germline, CDR1 is SEHNR, CDR2 FQNEAQ (reference sequence). The CDR3 loop is CVSSLDRVSGNTIYF. CDR3 bases: TGTGTCAGCAGCTTAGACAGGGTTTCTGGAAACACCATATATTTT.

The chain is built from TRBV19 and TRBJ1-1; D remains ambiguous. The CDR3 consists of 13 residues. CDR1 LNHDA and CDR2 SQIVND come from the germline V gene (reference sequence). Trimming cost V 4 bases and J 7 bases, with 13 bases left between them. The DNA for the CDR3 is TGTGCCAGTAGTACTCAAATGAACGGTGAAGCTTTCTTT. Residues: CASSTQMNGEAFF.

The V call is TRBV19, the J call TRBJ2-2; D is unclear. Trimming pared 4 bases from V and 0 bases from J, leaving 6 bases between. Germline assignment: CDR1 LNHDA and CDR2 SQIVND (reference sequence). The CDR3 covers 14 residues. CDR3 nucleotides: TGTGCCAGTAGTAACGAGGCGAACACCGGGGAGCTGTTTTTT. This gives the protein CASSNEANTGELFF. Complete variable domain (other parts from reference TRBV19 and TRBJ2-2): DGGITQSPKYLFRKEGQNVTLSCEQNLNHDAMYWYRQDPGQGLRLIYYSQIVNDFQKGDIAEGYSVSREKKESFPLTVTSAQKNPTAFYLCASSNEANTGELFFGEGSRLTVL.

In its sample, this clonotype was seen many times. CDR3 region: CASSLQGLGNTEAFF. The DNA of the CDR3 is TGCGCCAGCAGCCTACAGGGACTAGGTAACACTGAAGCTTTCTTT. This chain connects TRBV5-1 to TRBJ1-1; possibly TRBD1 for D (6 bases). The CDR3 covers 15 residues. Germline CDR1 reads SGHRS; CDR2 reads YFSETQ. The germline V and J ends were trimmed by 4 bases and 2 bases, with 15 bases remaining between them. Filled out from reference TRBV5-1 and TRBJ1-1, the complete variable domain reads KAGVTQTPRYLIKTRGQQVTLSCSPISGHRSVSWYQQTPGQGLQFLFEYFSETQRNKGNFPGRFSGRQFSNSRSEMNVSTLELGDSALYLCASSLQGLGNTEAFFGQGTRLTVV.

This clonotype was observed a few times. The chain combines TRBV5-6 with TRBJ2-7; maybe TRBD2 (5 bases). There are 14 residues in the CDR3. CDR1 is SGHDT, CDR2 YYEEEE, per germline. V was trimmed by 4 bases and J by 2 bases, leaving 13 bases between them. CDR3 amino acids: CASSPGYRTYEQYF. The CDR3 nucleotides are TGTGCCAGCAGCCCGGGATACCGCACCTACGAGCAGTACTTC. Full variable domain (rest looked up from reference TRBV5-6 and TRBJ2-7): DAGVTQSPTHLIKTRGQQVTLRCSPKSGHDTVSWYQQALGQGPQFIFQYYEEEERQRGNFPDRFSGHQFPNYSSELNVNALLLGDSALYLCASSPGYRTYEQYFGPGTRLTVT.

With respect to this clonotype: The conserved phenylalanine or tryptophan is not found at the CDR3 terminus, so this likely reflects a read error. This chain joins TRBV7-2 and TRBJ2-7; D gene unclear. This CDR3 is built from 13 residues. The germline CDR1 and CDR2 sequences are SGHTA and FQGNSA. The V end was cut by 5 bases, the J end by 7 bases, with 15 bases between. The CDR3 DNA reads TGTGCCAGCAGCGCAGCACGGGCGAGGGAGCAGTACATC. Translated, it gives CASSAARAREQYI.

The chain recombines TRBV29-1 with TRBJ2-5, with 9 bases identical to TRBD1. This CDR3 comprises 14 residues. Unmatched junction bases numbered 6, after V lost 2 bases and J lost 5 bases. CDR1 and CDR2 (germline): SQVTM, ANQGSEA. The CDR3 bases are TGCAGCGTTGAAACAGGGGGCCTGAGGGAGACCCAGTACTTC. The encoded protein is CSVETGGLRETQYF.

The chain combines TRBV6-5 with TRBJ1-5; D call uncertain. The CDR3 length is 16 residues. Per germline, CDR1 MNHEY and CDR2 SVGAGI. Trimming left V 0 bases short and J 6 bases short, with 15 bases between. The CDR3 DNA sequence: TGTGCCAGCAGTTACTCCGAGACACCGCGGCGTCAGCCCCAGCATTTT. Its translation: CASSYSETPRRQPQHF.

The genes are TRBV25-1 and TRBJ1-4, with D possibly TRBD1 on 6 matching bases. The CDR3 length is 15 residues. Germline V gives CDR1 MGHDK, CDR2 SYGVNS. V was clipped by 3 bases and J by 7 bases, with 15 bases between them. The CDR3 nucleotides are TGTGCCAGCAGTGAGGCCAGGGGACGGGGTGAAAAACTGTTTTTT. Residues: CASSEARGRGEKLFF.

This rearrangement joins TRBV10-1 to TRBJ1-6; D is ambiguous. Trimming cost V 4 bases and J 5 bases, with 6 bases left between them. Germline V CDR1 and CDR2: WNHNN, SYGVQD (reference sequence). This CDR3 spans 13 amino acids. The CDR3 DNA sequence: TGCGCCAGCAGTGCCTTGGATAATTCACCCCTCCACTTT. This gives the protein CASSALDNSPLHF.

This clonotype has at least ten counts. The rearrangement uses TRBV5-1 and TRBJ1-5; D call uncertain. The CDR3 has 12 residues. From germline, CDR1 is SGHRS and CDR2 YFSETQ. The V end was cut by 6 bases, the J end by 0 bases, with 4 bases between. CDR3 in amino acids: CASTNSNQPQHF. DNA of the CDR3: TGCGCCAGCACCAATAGCAATCAGCCCCAGCATTTT.

This chain links TRBV6-6 with TRBJ1-6; D is unclear. Per germline, CDR1 MNHNY and CDR2 SVGAGI (reference sequence). The CDR3 is made up of 17 amino acids. The V gene lost 2 bases and the J gene lost 7 bases, with 18 bases spanning the gap. The DNA of the CDR3 is TGTGCCAGCAGTTACGCAGCCGAGCGCGGAGAGAATTCACCCCTCCACTTT. Translation: CASSYAAERGENSPLHF.

The chain joins TRBV19 to TRBJ2-5, with 7 bases aligning to TRBD1. J gave up 4 bases and V 5 bases, and 7 bases lay outside the gene matches. In germline, CDR1 is LNHDA, CDR2 SQIVND (reference sequence). CDR3 length: 14 amino acids. The CDR3 region has the DNA TGTGCCAGTAGTGTACAGGGGTTGGGAGAGACCCAGTACTTC. Its protein is CASSVQGLGETQYF.

The rearrangement uses TRBV25-1 and TRBJ1-3, with D hard to call. The V gene lost 11 bases and the J gene lost 0 bases, with 20 bases spanning the gap. Germline V CDR1 and CDR2: MGHDK, SYGVNS. The CDR3 extends over 16 amino acids. CDR3 residues: CARSTGSAASGNTIYF. In DNA, the CDR3 is TGTGCCCGAAGTACTGGGTCAGCGGCCTCTGGAAACACCATATATTTT.

This rearrangement joins TRBV9 to TRBJ1-1; possible D gene TRBD1, 6 bases. The CDR3 covers 17 residues. V shed 4 bases and J shed 5 bases, with 24 bases lying between them. From germline, CDR1 is SGDLS and CDR2 YYNGEE. DNA for the CDR3: TGTGCCAGCAGCAAAACTAGCGGGAGCGGGGGCTTGACTGAAGCTTTCTTT. The encoded protein is CASSKTSGSGGLTEAFF.

This clonotype was counted a single time. This sequence joins TRBV20-1 and TRBJ1-3; D call uncertain. The CDR3 sequence is 13 residues long. V lost 3 bases and J lost 8, with 14 bases in between. Germline CDR1 reads DFQATT; CDR2 reads SNEGSKA (reference sequence). DNA of the CDR3: TGCAGTGCTAGCGAGGCTCGCCGCGACACCATATATTTT. This sequence encodes CSASEARRDTIYF.

This clonotype has a single count. The V call is TRBV9, the J call TRBJ1-2; unclear D gene. Germline CDR1 SGDLS, CDR2 YYNGEE. CDR3 length equals 14 residues. Trimming shortened V by 3 bases and J by 5 bases, and 14 bases separated the two germline ends. The CDR3 sequence is CASSGQNLGYGYTF. CDR3 bases: TGTGCCAGCAGCGGCCAAAATTTGGGGTATGGCTACACCTTC.

This clonotype appeared once. The CDR3 bases are TGTGCCAGCAGGACCGGGGACGATGGCTACACCTTC. It translates to CASRTGDDGYTF. The rearrangement joins TRBV2 to TRBJ1-2, with TRBD1 as a possible D gene (5 bases). The germline V gene encodes CDR1 SNHLY and CDR2 FYNNEI. This CDR3 spans 12 amino acids. The germline V and J ends were trimmed by 6 bases and 6 bases, with 11 bases remaining between them.

This chain uses TRBV20-1 with TRBJ1-1; D is undetermined. Germline CDR1 reads DFQATT; CDR2 reads SNEGSKA (reference sequence). This CDR3 has 13 residues. Trimming left V 0 bases short and J 4 bases short, with 9 bases between. DNA for the CDR3: TGCAGTGCTAGAGATGGGTGGTTCACTGAAGCTTTCTTT. Protein: CSARDGWFTEAFF.

This clonotype was counted between two and nine times. The CDR3 DNA follows: TGTGCCAGCAGCTCCGCTTCAGGACAGGGAAATGGCTACACCTTC. It codes for CASSSASGQGNGYTF. The chain combines TRBV7-9 with TRBJ1-2, with TRBD1 matching over 8 bases. The J segment lost 6 bases and the V segment lost 4 bases, leaving 10 bases of the junction unmatched. Germline CDR1 SEHNR, CDR2 FQNEAQ (reference sequence). The CDR3 runs to 15 residues.

About this clonotype itself: A junction boundary mismatches the germline segment, possibly from a read error. J is TRBJ1-1 and V is TRBV12-3 or TRBV12-4, with D possibly TRBD1 on 6 matching bases. This CDR3 is 14 amino acids long. This CDR3 reads CASGLGTTGTEAFF. The CDR3 DNA is TGTGCCAGCGGGCTCGGGACAACGGGCACTGAGGCTTTCTTT.

This clonotype has a count of ten or more. V is TRBV5-6 and J is TRBJ2-5; D is unclear. Germline CDR1 is SGHDT and CDR2 is YYEEEE. This CDR3 region has 12 residues. Trimming stripped 0 bases from V and 6 bases from J, with 6 bases between. CDR3 protein: CASSLVGQTQYF. As DNA, the CDR3 is TGTGCCAGCAGCTTGGTCGGGCAGACCCAGTACTTC.

Worth noting for this clonotype: This sequence may be a read error, since a much larger clone differs from it by one base. CDR3: CSAHHSRQCSGNTIYF. CDR3 in DNA: TGCAGTGCCCACCATTCTCGGCAGTGCTCTGGAAACACCATATATTTT. The genes are TRBV20-1 and TRBJ1-3, with D uncertain. CDR3 length: 16 residues. Germline lookup yields CDR1 DFQATT and CDR2 SNEGSKA (reference sequence). Trimming took off 6 bases at V and 0 bases at J, with 18 bases between the two ends.

This clonotype was observed many times. This chain connects TRBV4-3 to TRBJ2-7; tentatively, D is TRBD2 (5 bases). Trimming took off 0 bases at V and 6 bases at J, with 18 bases between the two ends. CDR1 is LGHNA and CDR2 is YSLEER in the germline V gene. CDR3 length equals 16 residues. The CDR3 DNA reads as TGCGCCAGCAGCCAAGAGCGATCTTCCCACGGGGTCGAGCAGTACTTC. Its translation is CASSQERSSHGVEQYF.